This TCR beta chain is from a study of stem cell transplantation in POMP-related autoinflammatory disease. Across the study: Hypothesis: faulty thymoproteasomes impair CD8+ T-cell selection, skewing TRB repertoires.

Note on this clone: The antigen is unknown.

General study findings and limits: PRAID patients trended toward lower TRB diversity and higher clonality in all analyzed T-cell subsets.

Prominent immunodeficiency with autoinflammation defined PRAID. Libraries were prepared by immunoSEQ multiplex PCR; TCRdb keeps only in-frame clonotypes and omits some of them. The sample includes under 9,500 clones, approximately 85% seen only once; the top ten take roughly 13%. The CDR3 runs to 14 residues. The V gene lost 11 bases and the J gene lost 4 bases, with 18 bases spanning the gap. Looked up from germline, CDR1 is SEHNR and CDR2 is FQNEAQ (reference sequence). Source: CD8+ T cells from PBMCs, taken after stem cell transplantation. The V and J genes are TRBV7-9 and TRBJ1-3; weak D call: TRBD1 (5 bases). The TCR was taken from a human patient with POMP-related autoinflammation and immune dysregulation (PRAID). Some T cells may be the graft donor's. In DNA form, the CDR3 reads TGTGCCCCCCCGGGGCAGGGTACGGGAAACACCATATATTTT. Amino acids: CAPPGQGTGNTIYF.